This T cell receptor beta chain was captured by sequencing in a study of control samples from healthy donors and cancer patients. TCRdb's table, derived via immunoSEQ multiplex PCR, lists solely in-frame clones and lacks some. This table has approximately 210,000 clones, about nine tenths appearing once. Germline V gene sequence: CDR1 MGHDK, CDR2 SYGVNS. V was trimmed by 2 bases and J by 0 bases, leaving 13 bases between them. The CDR3 sequence is 17 residues long. J is TRBJ1-4 and V is TRBV25-1; no clear D. Sequencing used blood. The TCR was taken from a man aged 25 to 40 in good health. CDR3 amino acids: CASSEEVIRTTNEKLFF. The CDR3 bases are TGTGCCAGCAGTGAAGAGGTTATACGCACAACTAATGAAAAACTGTTTTTT.